This T cell receptor (beta chain) was obtained from a study of cytomegalovirus exposure and HLA in healthy donors. The CDR3 has 15 amino acids. Per the germline V gene, CDR1 is SSHAT and CDR2 is FNYEAQ (reference sequence). This clone was counted a single time. What it binds is not known. At one of its ends the junction is not consistent with the germline gene, which may arise from a read error. PCR was performed using 60 Vbeta and 13 Jbeta primers. The protocol was immunoSEQ multiplex PCR, while the TCRdb copy is restricted to in-frame clones and leaves out a portion. The repertoire holds around 100,000 clones, with less than 80% as singletons. General study points: With DRB1 most and HLA-C fewest, TCR association rates differed between HLA loci in a later analysis. The authors enumerated 164 TCR beta chains as linked to cytomegalovirus. Within the data, a cluster of highly shared sequence variants was likely a sequencing artifact.

The clonotype was recovered from a woman in her thirties or forties in good health and CMV-seropositive. The chain recombines TRBV7-7 with TRBJ2-1, with 11 nucleotides matching TRBD2. Sequencing was carried out using PBMCs. The CDR3 DNA sequence: TGTGCTAGCAGCGACGGGACTAGCGGTTACAATGAGCAGTTCTTC. It codes for CASSDGTSGYNEQFF.